These T cell receptor beta chains were read from a single sample in a study of blood T cell repertoires in COVID-19. The data were produced by immunoSEQ multiplex PCR, yet TCRdb's version contains in-frame clones alone and is incomplete. The sample records approximately 350,000 clones, under 95% being singletons. The sample was peripheral blood. All receptors come from a young woman who had recovered from COVID-19. Each CDR3 is given with its conserved first and last residue. The D gene is left open where the match is weak. The listing skips clone size in some rows; elsewhere it reads once, few, many or a size class.

v_gene	abundance	len	d_gene	j_gene	CDR3nt	CDR3aa
TRBV4-3	once	18	NA	TRBJ2-3	TGCGCCAGCAGCCATCGCCGTCCGGGGGGCTCTAGCACAGATACGCAGTATTTT	CASSHRRPGGSSTDTQYF
TRBV19	once	16	TRBD1	TRBJ2-2	TGTGCCAGTAGTCCCGGGACAGGGATTAACACCGGGGAGCTGTTTTTT	CASSPGTGINTGELFF
TRBV30	NA	14	NA	TRBJ1-1	TGTGCCTGGAGTTTGAGACAATGGAACACTGAAGCTTTCTTT	CAWSLRQWNTEAFF
TRBV4-3	NA	15	TRBD1	TRBJ1-1	TGCGCCAGCAGCCAAATAGGACAGGGCAACACTGAAGCTTTCTTT	CASSQIGQGNTEAFF
TRBV15	NA	20	NA	TRBJ2-2	TGTGCCACCAGCAGAGAAGAGGGATACAGTAGGACTTCGAACACCGGGGAGCTGTTTTTT	CATSREEGYSRTSNTGELFF
TRBV6-7	NA	17	TRBD1	TRBJ2-1	TGTGCCAGCAGTACAACACCGGGACAGGGACCCTACAATGAGCAGTTCTTC	CASSTTPGQGPYNEQFF
TRBV7-2	NA	16	TRBD2	TRBJ2-3	TGTGCCAGCAGCTTGACTAGCGGGTTCACCACAGATACGCAGTATTTT	CASSLTSGFTTDTQYF
TRBV5-1	NA	16	TRBD2	TRBJ2-2	TGCGCCAGCAGCTTGGTAGTCGGGGGGGACACCGGGGAGCTGTTTTTT	CASSLVVGGDTGELFF
TRBV11-3	NA	16	NA	TRBJ1-2	TGTGCCAGCAGCCCTCGCGGTAACCGGGAAGGGTATGGCTACACCTTC	CASSPRGNREGYGYTF
TRBV19	NA	14	TRBD1	TRBJ2-1	TGTGCCAGTAGCTCCAGGGGGCCCTACAATGAGCAGTTCTTC	CASSSRGPYNEQFF
TRBV7-2	once	15	TRBD2	TRBJ2-3	TGTGCCAGCAGCTTCCTTAGCGGGACGGCAGATACGCAGTATTTT	CASSFLSGTADTQYF
TRBV10-3	NA	18	TRBD2	TRBJ2-2	TGTGCCATCAGTGAGTCTCTGGGGCGGGGGAAGAACACCGGGGAGCTGTTTTTT	CAISESLGRGKNTGELFF
TRBV29-1	few	14	TRBD1	TRBJ1-5	TGCAGCGCCACGACAGGGGGCTACAATCAGCCCCAGCATTTT	CSATTGGYNQPQHF
TRBV27	NA	16	NA	TRBJ1-5	TGTGCCAGCAGTTTGAACAGAAGGTATAGCAATCAGCCCCAGCATTTT	CASSLNRRYSNQPQHF
TRBV19	NA	16	TRBD1	TRBJ1-2	TGTGCCAGTACATTGGTTATGGACAGGGGGCCTGATGGCTACACCTTC	CASTLVMDRGPDGYTF
TRBV5-4	NA	14	TRBD2	TRBJ2-3	TGTGCCAGCAGCTTAGGACTAGTTTTGGATACGCAGTATTTT	CASSLGLVLDTQYF
TRBV13	NA	17	TRBD1	TRBJ1-2	TGTGCCAGCAGCACAAGACAGGGGGCGAGCCTACCCTATGGCTACACCTTC	CASSTRQGASLPYGYTF
TRBV6-5	NA	15	TRBD2	TRBJ2-1	TGTGCCAGCAGTTACTTATGGACTAGTGACAATGAGCAGTTCTTC	CASSYLWTSDNEQFF
TRBV12-3/TRBV12-4	NA	13	NA	TRBJ1-3	TGTGCCAGCAGTCACAGCTCTGGAAACACCATATATTTT	CASSHSSGNTIYF
TRBV30	NA	15	NA	TRBJ1-3	TGTGCCTGGAGTGTCGTGGCAGGGGCTGGAAACACCATATATTTT	CAWSVVAGAGNTIYF
TRBV12-5	NA	14	TRBD2	TRBJ2-1	TGTGCTAGTGGTCACGGACTAGCTAACGGTGAGCAGTTCTTC	CASGHGLANGEQFF
TRBV18	once	14	NA	TRBJ1-2	TGTGCCAGCTCTCCTTCGACAGAAAACTATGGCTACACCTTC	CASSPSTENYGYTF
TRBV5-1	NA	15	NA	TRBJ1-1	TGCGCCAGCAGCTCCCGAAGTTCAGGGAACACTGAAGCTTTCTTT	CASSSRSSGNTEAFF
TRBV6-5	NA	13	NA	TRBJ2-5	TGTGCCAGCAGTTACACCCCCAGAGAGACCCAGTACTTC	CASSYTPRETQYF